This TCR beta chain was obtained from a study of T-cell reconstitution after alpha-beta-depleted transplantation in children. Using unique molecular identifiers, the investigators prepared the TCRbeta library. MiXCR was run by TCRdb on the PCR reads, yielding one entry per CDR3 protein. The table has 350,000 to 500,000 distinct CDR3 sequences, 43% seen once; the top ten hold 27%. This clonotype was counted between two and nine times. CDR3 length equals 13 residues. Germline CDR1 SEHNR, CDR2 FQNEAQ (reference sequence). V shed 8 bases, J shed 1 base, and the junction held 4 bases outside the gene matches.

The V gene is TRBV7-9, the J gene TRBJ2-7, with 8 bases matching TRBD1. The sequencing here drew on PBMCs, taken before TCRalphabeta/CD19-depleted stem cell transplant. This receptor was taken from a girl aged 2-10 years with aplastic anemia, due to receive a stem cell transplant. CDR3 bases: TGTGCCAGCGGTGACAGGGGTTCCTACGAGCAGTACTTC. Its protein product is CASGDRGSYEQYF.